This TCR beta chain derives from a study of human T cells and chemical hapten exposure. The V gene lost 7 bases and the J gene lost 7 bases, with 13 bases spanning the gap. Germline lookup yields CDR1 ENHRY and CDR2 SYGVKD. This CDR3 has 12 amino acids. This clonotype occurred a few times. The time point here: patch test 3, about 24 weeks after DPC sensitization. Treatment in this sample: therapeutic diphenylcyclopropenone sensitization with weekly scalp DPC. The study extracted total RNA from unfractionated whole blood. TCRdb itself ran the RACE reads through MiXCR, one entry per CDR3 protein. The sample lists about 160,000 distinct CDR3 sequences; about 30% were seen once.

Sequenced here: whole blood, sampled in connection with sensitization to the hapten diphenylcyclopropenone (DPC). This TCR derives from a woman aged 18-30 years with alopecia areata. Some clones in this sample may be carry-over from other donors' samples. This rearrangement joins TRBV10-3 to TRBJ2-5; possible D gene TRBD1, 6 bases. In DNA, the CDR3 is TGTGCCATCAAAGGGGGTGAAGGGACCCAGTACTTC. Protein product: CAIKGGEGTQYF.